The present T cell receptor (beta chain) was sequenced within a study of blood T cell repertoires in COVID-19. Study-level background: Acute and convalescent COVID-19 samples came from the United States, Italy and Spain. PBMCs, B-cell-depleted T cells, or T cells were the source of the cDNA or gDNA that made up the material.

The V end was cut by 6 bases, the J end by 6 bases, with 9 bases between. The CDR3 consists of 11 residues. CDR1 and CDR2 (germline): SQVTM, ANQGSEA. Per the authors' pipeline: How many nucleated cells were present was estimated from reference gene primer amplification. Sequencing was performed with immunoSEQ multiplex PCR; in TCRdb, only in-frame clones are kept and a portion is missing. V and J calls and clone size are copied from that table; D and trimming were computed from the DNA. The sample lists roughly 93,000 clones, over 70% seen once, with roughly a tenth in the top ten. The origin of this receptor is a woman older than 75 with acute or convalescent COVID-19. This chain links TRBV29-1 with TRBJ1-5; D gene uncertain. Source material: peripheral blood. The CDR3 bases are TGCAGCGTCCTAGCAATTCAGCCCCAGCATTTT. Translated, it gives CSVLAIQPQHF.